These 28 T cell receptor beta chains were all obtained from the same sample, sequenced in a study of blood T cell repertoires in COVID-19. The protocol was immunoSEQ multiplex PCR, while the TCRdb copy is restricted to in-frame clones and leaves out a portion. The data hold under 300,000 clones, with less than 90% observed a single time. What was sequenced was peripheral blood. Source of these receptors: a human donor in a cohort sampled during active COVID-19.

This chain uses TRBV11-2 with TRBJ2-1; maybe TRBD1 (6 bases). Trimming took off 5 bases at V and 4 bases at J, with 18 bases between the two ends. Germline loops: CDR1 SGHAT, CDR2 FQNNGV. This CDR3 has 16 amino acids. This chain's CDR3 is CASSPSGRGVYNEQFF. As DNA, the CDR3 is TGTGCCAGCAGCCCGTCGGGCAGGGGCGTATACAATGAGCAGTTCTTC.

This chain uses TRBV30 with TRBJ1-5; a possible D gene is TRBD1 (5 bases). V dropped 2 bases and J dropped 4 bases, with 12 bases sitting between them. Germline CDR1 is GTSNPN and CDR2 is SVGIG (reference sequence). This CDR3 spans 14 amino acids. As DNA, the CDR3 is TGTGCCTGGAGTCAAAATGGGGCTAATCAGCCCCAGCATTTT. Protein: CAWSQNGANQPQHF.

J is TRBJ2-1 and V is TRBV30; TRBD1 is a possible D gene (5 bases). Germline V lookup: CDR1 GTSNPN, CDR2 SVGIG (reference sequence). Trimming shortened V by 0 bases and J by 10 bases, and 19 bases separated the two germline ends. The CDR3 sequence is 15 residues long. Written as DNA, the CDR3 is TGTGCCTGGAGTGTTGGCGCCGGAGTGGGGCTAGAGCAGTTCTTC. Its translation is CAWSVGAGVGLEQFF.

The J gene is TRBJ1-5, the V gene TRBV2, with 8 bases lining up with TRBD1. There are 15 residues in the CDR3. The J segment lost 2 bases and the V segment lost 0 bases, leaving 0 bases of the junction unmatched. Germline V CDR1 and CDR2: SNHLY, FYNNEI. CDR3 sequence (DNA): TGTGCCAGCAGTGAAGCCAGGGGGCGCAATCAGCCCCAGCATTTT. Its protein product is CASSEARGRNQPQHF.

This clone was counted only a few times. The rearrangement links TRBV9 to TRBJ1-1; D is undetermined. The ends were cut back, 4 bases at V and 0 bases at J, with 10 bases in the middle. The germline CDR1 and CDR2 sequences are SGDLS and YYNGEE. This CDR3 region has 14 residues. DNA of the CDR3: TGTGCCAGCAGCCCAACATTGATGAACACTGAAGCTTTCTTT. This translates into CASSPTLMNTEAFF.

This clone is a singleton in its sample. This chain uses TRBV3-1 (or the pseudogene TRBV3-2) with TRBJ1-1; possible D gene TRBD1, 5 bases. V lost 4 bases to trimming and J lost 2 bases, with 14 bases between them. The CDR3 runs to 15 residues. The V gene's germline CDR1 is LGHDT and CDR2 YNNKEL (reference sequence). This CDR3 reads CASSPDTGVNTEAFF. The CDR3 DNA reads TGTGCCAGCAGCCCTGACACAGGAGTTAACACTGAAGCTTTCTTT.

This chain joins TRBV4-1 and TRBJ2-7, with a possible D match to TRBD2 (6 bases). CDR1 is MGHRA and CDR2 is YSYEKL in the germline V gene. V was clipped by 3 bases and J by 7 bases, with 22 bases between them. The CDR3 has 16 amino acids. CDR3 DNA sequence: TGCGCCAGCAGCCAGGGTGGGGCGGGAAGGGGCATGGAGCAGTACTTC. Translating gives CASSQGGAGRGMEQYF.

The chain joins TRBV21-1 to TRBJ2-7; TRBD1 reflects the table's D call only, with no check against the DNA. TRBV21-1 is classified as a pseudogene. The CDR3 has 14 residues. The CDR3 nucleotides are TGTGCCAGCAGCAAGGGACAGTCAAGCTACGAGCAGTACTTC. Translating gives CASSKGQSSYEQYF.

A remark on this clone: The sample has other DNA sequences that encode this CDR3 too. The chain joins TRBV18 to TRBJ1-1; weak D call: TRBD1 (5 bases). V was trimmed by 6 bases and J by 1 base, leaving 9 bases between them. Germline-derived CDR1 and CDR2 are KGHSH and LQKENI. This CDR3 region has 13 residues. CDR3 in amino acids: CASSPGQNTEAFF. In nucleotides, the CDR3 is TGTGCCAGCTCCCCCGGACAGAACACTGAAGCTTTCTTT.

There are a few counts of this clone. The chain has TRBV7-9 and TRBJ2-7; 10 nucleotides agree with TRBD1. Germline CDR1 SEHNR, CDR2 FQNEAQ (reference sequence). The V segment lost 5 bases and the J segment 2 bases; nucleotides outside the gene matches: 3. The CDR3 runs to 14 residues. Here the CDR3 reads CASSRDRGTYEQYF. The DNA for the CDR3 is TGTGCCAGCAGCCGGGACAGGGGCACCTACGAGCAGTACTTC.

The chain recombines TRBV18 with TRBJ2-6, with 10 bases aligning to TRBD2. Germline V CDR1 and CDR2: KGHSH, LQKENI. The CDR3 is made up of 17 amino acids. After removal of 2 bases from V and 0 bases from J, the junction contained 1 base not matched to a gene. This CDR3 is CASSPGLAVSGANVLTF. DNA of the CDR3: TGTGCCAGCTCACCAGGACTAGCGGTCTCTGGGGCCAACGTCCTGACTTTC.

This clone has just one count. The chain carries TRBV5-1 and TRBJ1-3; D possibly corresponds to TRBD1 (5 bases). The CDR3 has 14 amino acids. The germline V gene has CDR1 SGHRS and CDR2 YFSETQ. V gave up 4 bases and J gave up 4 bases, with 12 bases separating them. The CDR3 spells CASSQGGRGNTIYF. DNA for the CDR3: TGCGCCAGCAGCCAGGGTGGGCGAGGAAACACCATATATTTT.

V and J are TRBV5-4 and TRBJ2-1, with TRBD2 as a possible D gene (6 bases). The length of the CDR3 is 15 residues. CDR1 is SGHNT, CDR2 YYREEE, per germline (reference sequence). V lost 4 bases, J lost 4 bases, and 15 bases lay in between. This CDR3 reads CASSRGEGRYNEQFF. In nucleotides, the CDR3 is TGTGCCAGCAGCCGGGGCGAGGGGAGGTACAATGAGCAGTTCTTC.

This clone has more than one count but fewer than ten. CDR3 residues: CASRRVLARDEQFF. The CDR3 DNA sequence: TGTGCCAGCAGGAGGGTATTAGCGAGGGATGAGCAGTTCTTC. The chain joins TRBV7-8 to TRBJ2-1; tentative D call: TRBD2 (5 bases). CDR1 SGHVS and CDR2 FQNEAQ come from the germline V gene. V was cut by 6 bases and J by 8 bases, with 17 bases left in between. CDR3 length: 14 residues.

Comment on this clone: The junction departs from germline at one end; a sequencing error may be responsible. This chain uses TRBV2 with TRBJ2-7; 7 bases map to TRBD1. CDR1 and CDR2 (germline): SNHLY, FYNNEI. This CDR3 is 15 amino acids long. The CDR3 loop is CASREGQAANYEQYF. The CDR3 DNA follows: TGTGCCAGCAGGGAAGGACAGGCAGCCAACTACGAGCAGTACTTC.

This chain joins TRBV3-1 (or the pseudogene TRBV3-2) and TRBJ2-1; D remains ambiguous. Germline CDR1 and CDR2: LGHDT and YNNKEL (reference sequence). Between the trimmed V and J ends, which lost 4 bases and 6 bases, there was a span of 10 bases. This CDR3 is 13 amino acids long. CDR3: CASSRSHGNEQFF. The CDR3 DNA is TGTGCCAGCAGCCGGAGTCATGGCAATGAGCAGTTCTTC.

The chain couples TRBV18 to TRBJ2-7; TRBD1 might be the D (5 bases). V lost 5 bases and J 6 bases, leaving 14 bases between the germline ends. The CDR3 extends over 13 amino acids. In germline, CDR1 is KGHSH, CDR2 LQKENI. In DNA form, the CDR3 reads TGTGCCAGCTCAATAGGGGCATCGGGCGAGCAGTACTTC. Its translation is CASSIGASGEQYF.

This CDR3 reads CASSLGARGEETQYF. In DNA form, the CDR3 reads TGTGCCAGCAGCTTGGGGGCCAGGGGTGAGGAGACCCAGTACTTC. The chain joins TRBV5-4 to TRBJ2-5; perhaps TRBD1 as D (6 bases). Germline CDR1 and CDR2: SGHNT and YYREEE (reference sequence). Trimming removed 0 bases from V and 5 bases from J, with 14 bases in between. The CDR3 runs 15 residues.

The chain uses TRBV6-1 and TRBJ2-7; no firm D call. Deletions cut 2 bases from V and 3 bases from J, with 8 bases between. Germline V gene lookup returns CDR1 MNHNS and CDR2 SASEGT. CDR3 length: 13 residues. The CDR3 bases are TGTGCCAGCAGTGAATCCACAGTCTACGAGCAGTACTTC. Translating it yields CASSESTVYEQYF.

The chain employs TRBV20-1 and TRBJ2-7; unclear D gene. The V gene lost 3 bases and the J gene lost 1 base, with 10 bases spanning the gap. Germline CDR1 DFQATT, CDR2 SNEGSKA (reference sequence). CDR3 length: 13 residues. CDR3: CSASQAGSYEQYF. DNA for the CDR3: TGCAGTGCTAGTCAGGCAGGATCCTACGAGCAGTACTTC.

The chain joins TRBV28 to TRBJ2-5; 7 bases align to TRBD2. Germline V gene lookup returns CDR1 MDHEN and CDR2 SYDVKM. The CDR3 runs to 13 residues. After removal of 11 bases from V and 4 bases from J, the junction contained 10 bases not matched to a gene. CDR3 region: CAWGGRAGETQYF. The CDR3 DNA reads as TGTGCCTGGGGGGGGAGGGCTGGAGAGACCCAGTACTTC.

V gene TRBV6-2 or TRBV6-3 combines with J gene TRBJ2-7; TRBD1 is a possible D gene (7 bases). Trimming took 5 bases from V and 3 from J, leaving 17 bases between them. CDR1 and CDR2 from the germline V gene are MNHEY and SVGEGT. The CDR3 runs 15 residues. CDR3 coding DNA: TGTGCCAGCAGTACCTCGACAGGGAGGTTCTACGAGCAGTACTTC. Residues: CASSTSTGRFYEQYF.

The chain links TRBV27 to TRBJ2-6; 8 bases are a match to TRBD1. Trimming took 5 bases from V and 1 from J; bases not matched to a gene: 4. The CDR3 length is 16 residues. CDR1 and CDR2 (germline): MNHEY, SMNVEV (reference sequence). The CDR3 DNA reads TGTGCCAGCAGTGTCTACAGGGGGTCTGGGGCCAACGTCCTGACTTTC. It codes for CASSVYRGSGANVLTF.

The rearrangement links TRBV29-1 to TRBJ2-7; tentative D call: TRBD1 (6 bases). This CDR3 has 14 amino acids. CDR1 is SQVTM, CDR2 ANQGSEA, per germline. V gave up 6 bases and J gave up 4 bases, with 19 bases separating them. CDR3 residues: CSVESRGHEYEQYF. The DNA for the CDR3 is TGCAGCGTAGAAAGTCGGGGACACGAGTACGAGCAGTACTTC.

The V gene is TRBV14, the J gene TRBJ2-2; TRBD1 matches at 11 bases. Germline trimming cut 2 bases from V and 5 bases from J; bases unmatched to any gene: 7. Germline values: CDR1 SGHDN, CDR2 FVKESK. The CDR3 is made up of 17 amino acids. The CDR3 reads CASSQPDRGRRTGELFF. The DNA for the CDR3 is TGTGCCAGCAGCCAACCGGACAGGGGGCGTCGTACCGGGGAGCTGTTTTTT.

The V gene is TRBV6-6, the J gene TRBJ2-3; D possibly corresponds to TRBD2 (5 bases). Germline CDR1 MNHNY, CDR2 SVGAGI (reference sequence). CDR3 length: 13 amino acids. Trimming pared 6 bases from V and 6 bases from J, leaving 13 bases between. This CDR3 is CASSNGGSDTQYF. CDR3 DNA: TGTGCCAGCAGCAATGGAGGCTCCGATACGCAGTATTTT.

The CDR3: CASSQGQGEDGYTF. The CDR3, as DNA: TGTGCCAGCAGCCAAGGACAGGGGGAAGATGGCTACACCTTC. The V and J genes are TRBV9 and TRBJ1-2; 10 bases map to TRBD1. The CDR3 extends over 14 amino acids. The junction had 6 bases not matched to a gene; V was cut back by 4 bases and J by 6 bases. Germline assignment: CDR1 SGDLS and CDR2 YYNGEE.

The V gene is TRBV12-3 or TRBV12-4, the J gene TRBJ2-7; no clear D gene. There are 13 residues in the CDR3. Trimming cost V 3 bases and J 7 bases, with 13 bases left between them. CDR3 loop: CASSLARFGEQYF. CDR3 DNA: TGTGCCAGCAGTTTGGCCAGGTTTGGTGAGCAGTACTTC.